Listed below are T cell receptor beta chains from one sample, sequenced in a study of regulatory T cells in long-lasting Graves disease. TCRdb recomputed calls from the multiplex PCR reads with MiXCR, one row per CDR3 protein. The sample shows over 500,000 distinct CDR3 sequences, roughly 15% of them seen only once. The same specimen was also included in a second study, on T cells in Graves' hyperthyroidism and ophthalmopathy.

This specimen consisted of peripheral blood mononuclear cells (PBMCs), obtained at new diagnosis, from a patient treated with antithyroid drugs. All receptors derive from a man aged 18-30 years with Graves disease. Both conserved end residues are part of each CDR3. D genes are given only for firm matches. A clone size is listed for some rows: how often the clone was seen (once, few, many), or a class if it is expanded.

>NA|NA|TRBJ2-1|TRBV18
CASSPLDSYNEQFF
TGTGCCAGCTCACCTCTGGACAGTTACAATGAGCAGTTCTTC
>many|NA|TRBJ2-5|TRBV24-1
CATGEQNQETQYF
TGTGCCACCGGGGAGCAGAACCAAGAGACCCAGTACTTC
>many|NA|TRBJ2-7|TRBV20-1
CSAIDEGDIPYEQYF
TGCAGTGCCATCGACGAGGGGGATATACCCTACGAGCAGTACTTC
>many|NA|TRBJ2-7|TRBV10-3
CAIRATTDSYEQYF
TGTGCCATCAGGGCCACGACGGATTCCTACGAGCAGTACTTC
>many|TRBD2|TRBJ2-1|TRBV10-3
CAISESRTSGSDEQFF
TGTGCCATCAGTGAGAGCCGGACTAGCGGGAGTGATGAGCAGTTCTTC
>few|NA|TRBJ2-7|TRBV4-1
CASSQDLGTSYEQYF
TGCGCCAGCAGCCAAGATCTTGGCACCTCCTACGAGCAGTACTTC
>NA|TRBD1|TRBJ1-4|TRBV5-5
CASSWGQGVSTNEKLFF
TGTGCCAGCAGTTGGGGACAGGGGGTATCAACTAATGAAAAACTGTTTTTT
>NA|NA|TRBJ1-2|TRBV6-2/TRBV6-3
CASSYSPDRGYTF
TGTGCCAGCAGTTACTCGCCGGACCGTGGCTACACCTTC
>NA|TRBD1|TRBJ2-1|TRBV4-1
CASGTGPDEQFF
TGCGCCAGCGGGACAGGGCCGGATGAGCAGTTCTTC
>NA|TRBD2|TRBJ2-5|TRBV20-1
CSARPTEGDSFLAGQYF
TGCAGTGCCCGACCGACAGAAGGCGACTCTTTCCTAGCGGGCCAGTACTTC